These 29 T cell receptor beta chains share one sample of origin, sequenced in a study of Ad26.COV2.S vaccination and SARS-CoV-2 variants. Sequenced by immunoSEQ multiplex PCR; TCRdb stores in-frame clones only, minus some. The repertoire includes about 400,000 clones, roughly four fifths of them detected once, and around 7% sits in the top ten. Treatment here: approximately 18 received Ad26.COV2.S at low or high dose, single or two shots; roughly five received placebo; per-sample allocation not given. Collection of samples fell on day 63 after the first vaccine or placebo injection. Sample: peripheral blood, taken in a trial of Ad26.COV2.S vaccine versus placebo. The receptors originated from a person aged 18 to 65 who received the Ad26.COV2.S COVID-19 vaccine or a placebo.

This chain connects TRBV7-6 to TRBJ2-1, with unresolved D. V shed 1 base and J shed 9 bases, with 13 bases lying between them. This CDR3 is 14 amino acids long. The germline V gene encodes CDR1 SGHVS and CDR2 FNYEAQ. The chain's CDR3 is CASSLVLSGREQFF. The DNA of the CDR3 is TGTGCCAGCAGCTTAGTGTTGTCCGGTCGTGAGCAGTTCTTC.

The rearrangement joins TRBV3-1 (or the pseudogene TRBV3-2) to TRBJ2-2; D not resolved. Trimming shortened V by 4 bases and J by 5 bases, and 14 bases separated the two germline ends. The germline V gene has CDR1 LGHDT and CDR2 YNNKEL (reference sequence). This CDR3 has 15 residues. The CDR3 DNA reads TGTGCCAGCAGCCCCCTTGGAGTAGTGACCGGGGAGCTGTTTTTT. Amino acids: CASSPLGVVTGELFF.

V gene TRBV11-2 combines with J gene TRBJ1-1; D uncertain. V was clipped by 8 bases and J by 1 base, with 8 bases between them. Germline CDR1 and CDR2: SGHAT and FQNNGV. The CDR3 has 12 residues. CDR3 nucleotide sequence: TGTGCCAGCGGTGGCTGGAACACTGAAGCTTTCTTT. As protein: CASGGWNTEAFF. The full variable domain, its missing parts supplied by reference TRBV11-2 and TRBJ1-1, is EAGVAQSPRYKIIEKRQSVAFWCNPISGHATLYWYQQILGQGPKLLIQFQNNGVVDDSQLPKDRFSAERLKGVDSTLKIQPAKLEDSAVYLCASGGWNTEAFFGQGTRLTVV.

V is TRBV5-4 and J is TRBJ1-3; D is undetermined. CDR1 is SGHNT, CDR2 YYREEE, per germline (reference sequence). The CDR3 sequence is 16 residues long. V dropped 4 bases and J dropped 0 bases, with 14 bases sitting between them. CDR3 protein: CASSTGRFFSGNTIYF. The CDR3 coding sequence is TGTGCCAGCAGCACTGGACGGTTTTTCTCTGGAAACACCATATATTTT.

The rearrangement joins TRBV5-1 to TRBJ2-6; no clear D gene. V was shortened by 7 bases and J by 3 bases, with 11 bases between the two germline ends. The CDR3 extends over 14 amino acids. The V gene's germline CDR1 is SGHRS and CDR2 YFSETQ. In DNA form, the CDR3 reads TGCGCCAGCCGGGCGGCGGATGGGGCCAACGTCCTGACTTTC. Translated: CASRAADGANVLTF.

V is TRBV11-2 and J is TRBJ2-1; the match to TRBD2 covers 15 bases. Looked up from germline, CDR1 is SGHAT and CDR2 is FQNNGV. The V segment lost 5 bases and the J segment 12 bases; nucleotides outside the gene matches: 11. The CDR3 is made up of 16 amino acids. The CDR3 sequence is CASSSGTSGGQVAQFF. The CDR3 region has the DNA TGTGCCAGCAGCAGCGGGACTAGCGGGGGGCAGGTAGCGCAGTTCTTC.

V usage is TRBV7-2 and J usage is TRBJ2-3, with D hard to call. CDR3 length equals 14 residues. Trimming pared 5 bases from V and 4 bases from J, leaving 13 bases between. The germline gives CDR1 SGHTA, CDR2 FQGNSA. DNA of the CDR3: TGTGCCAGCAGCCTCGGACGACTTTCAGATACGCAGTATTTT. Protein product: CASSLGRLSDTQYF. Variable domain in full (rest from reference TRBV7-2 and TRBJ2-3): GAGVSQSPSNKVTEKGKDVELRCDPISGHTALYWYRQSLGQGLEFLIYFQGNSAPDKSGLPSDRFSAERTGGSVSTLTIQRTQQEDSAVYLCASSLGRLSDTQYFGPGTRLTVL.

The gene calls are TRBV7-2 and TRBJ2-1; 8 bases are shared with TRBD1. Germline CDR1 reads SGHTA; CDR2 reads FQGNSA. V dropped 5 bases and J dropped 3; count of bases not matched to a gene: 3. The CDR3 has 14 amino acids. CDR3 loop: CASSLGQVYNEQFF. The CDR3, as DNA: TGTGCCAGCAGCCTGGGACAGGTCTACAATGAGCAGTTCTTC.

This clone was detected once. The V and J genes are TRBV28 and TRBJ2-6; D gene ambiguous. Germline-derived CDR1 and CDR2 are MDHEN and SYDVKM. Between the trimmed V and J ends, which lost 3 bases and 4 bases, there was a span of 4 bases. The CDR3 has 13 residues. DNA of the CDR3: TGTGCCAGCAGTTTGCTGGGGGCCAACGTCCTGACTTTC. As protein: CASSLLGANVLTF. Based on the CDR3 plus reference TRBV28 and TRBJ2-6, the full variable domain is DVKVTQSSRYLVKRTGEKVFLECVQDMDHENMFWYRQDPGLGLRLIYFSYDVKMKEKGDIPEGYSVSREKKERFSLILESASTNQTSMYLCASSLLGANVLTFGAGSRLTVL.

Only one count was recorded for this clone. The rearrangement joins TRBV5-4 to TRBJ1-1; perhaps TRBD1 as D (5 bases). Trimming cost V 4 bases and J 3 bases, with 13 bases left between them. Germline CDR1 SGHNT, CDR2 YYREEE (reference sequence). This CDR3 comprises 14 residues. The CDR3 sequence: CASSDGGGDTEAFF. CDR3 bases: TGTGCCAGCAGCGACGGTGGGGGTGACACTGAAGCTTTCTTT.

This CDR3 reads CATSDVSSSGTYGYTF. The CDR3 coding sequence is TGTGCCACCAGTGATGTCTCCTCTTCGGGAACCTATGGCTACACCTTC. This chain joins TRBV24-1 and TRBJ1-2; D remains unclear. Germline CDR1 and CDR2: KGHDR and SFDVKD. V lost 3 bases and J lost 4, with 17 bases in between. The CDR3 spans 16 residues.

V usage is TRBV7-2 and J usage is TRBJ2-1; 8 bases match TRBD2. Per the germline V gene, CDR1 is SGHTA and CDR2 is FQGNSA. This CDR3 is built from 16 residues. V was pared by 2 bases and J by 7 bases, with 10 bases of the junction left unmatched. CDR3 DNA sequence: TGTGCCAGCAGCTTAAATGTAGCGGGGTTTTATAATGAGCAGTTCTTC. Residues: CASSLNVAGFYNEQFF.

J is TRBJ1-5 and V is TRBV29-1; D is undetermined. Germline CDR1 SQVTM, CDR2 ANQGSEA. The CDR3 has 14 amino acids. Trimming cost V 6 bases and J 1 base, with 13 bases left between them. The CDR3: CSVADSGSNQPQHF. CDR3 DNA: TGCAGCGTGGCAGACTCCGGGAGCAATCAGCCCCAGCATTTT.

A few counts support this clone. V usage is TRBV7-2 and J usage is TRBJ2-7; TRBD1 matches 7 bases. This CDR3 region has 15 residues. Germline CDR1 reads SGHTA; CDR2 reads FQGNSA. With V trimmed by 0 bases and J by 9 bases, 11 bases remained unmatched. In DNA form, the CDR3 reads TGTGCCAGCAGCTTAGCTAGGGGGCCGCTTAACGGGCAGTACTTC. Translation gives CASSLARGPLNGQYF.

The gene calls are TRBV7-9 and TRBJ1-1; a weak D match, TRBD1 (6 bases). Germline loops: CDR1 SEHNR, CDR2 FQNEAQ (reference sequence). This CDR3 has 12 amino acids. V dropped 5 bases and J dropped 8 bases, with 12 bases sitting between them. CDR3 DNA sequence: TGTGCCAGCAGCCAACAAGACAGGGAAGCTTTCTTT. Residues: CASSQQDREAFF.

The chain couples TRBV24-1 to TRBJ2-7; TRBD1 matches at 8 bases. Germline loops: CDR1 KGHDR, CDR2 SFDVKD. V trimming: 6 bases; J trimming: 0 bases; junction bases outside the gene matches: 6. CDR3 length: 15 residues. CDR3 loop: CATSSRTGLSYEQYF. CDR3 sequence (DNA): TGTGCCACCAGTTCCAGGACAGGGCTCTCCTACGAGCAGTACTTC.

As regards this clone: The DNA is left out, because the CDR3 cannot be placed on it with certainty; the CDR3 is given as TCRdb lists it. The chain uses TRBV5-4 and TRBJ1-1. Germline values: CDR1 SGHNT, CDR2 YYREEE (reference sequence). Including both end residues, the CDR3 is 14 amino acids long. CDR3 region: CASSSSRGRAEAFF.

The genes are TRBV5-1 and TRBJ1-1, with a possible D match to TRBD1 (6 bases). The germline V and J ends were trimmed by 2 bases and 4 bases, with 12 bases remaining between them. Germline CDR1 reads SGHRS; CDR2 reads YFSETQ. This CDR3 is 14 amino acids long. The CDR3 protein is CASSFTGSGTEAFF. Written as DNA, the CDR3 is TGCGCCAGCAGCTTTACAGGGTCGGGCACTGAAGCTTTCTTT.

CDR3 protein: CASRMGTGNTIYF. The CDR3 DNA follows: TGTGCCAGCAGGATGGGGACTGGAAACACCATATATTTT. The rearrangement joins TRBV27 to TRBJ1-3; no clear D gene. Trimming left V 6 bases short and J 2 bases short, with 8 bases between. The CDR3 spans 13 residues. CDR1 and CDR2 (germline): MNHEY, SMNVEV (reference sequence).

CDR3 bases: TGTGCCAGCAGCGCCAGGACCGGGACAACCTACCTCAATGAGCAGTTCTTC. Protein product: CASSARTGTTYLNEQFF. The chain links TRBV9 to TRBJ2-1, with TRBD1 as a possible D gene (6 bases). The CDR3 length is 17 residues. Between the trimmed V and J ends, which lost 3 bases and 6 bases, there was a span of 22 bases. Germline CDR1 and CDR2: SGDLS and YYNGEE.

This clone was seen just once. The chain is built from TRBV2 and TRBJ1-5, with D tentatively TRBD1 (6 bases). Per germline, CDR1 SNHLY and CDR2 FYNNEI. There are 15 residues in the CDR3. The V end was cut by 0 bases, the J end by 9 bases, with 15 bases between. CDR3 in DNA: TGTGCCAGCAGTGAAGCGGGGGGCTACGGGGGGCCCCAGCATTTT. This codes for CASSEAGGYGGPQHF.

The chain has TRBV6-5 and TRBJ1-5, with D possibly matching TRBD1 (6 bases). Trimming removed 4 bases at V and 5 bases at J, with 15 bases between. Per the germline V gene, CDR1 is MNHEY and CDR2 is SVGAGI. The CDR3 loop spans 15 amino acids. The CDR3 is CASSSRAGGHQPQHF. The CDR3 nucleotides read TGTGCCAGCAGTTCCCGGGCCGGGGGGCATCAGCCCCAGCATTTT.

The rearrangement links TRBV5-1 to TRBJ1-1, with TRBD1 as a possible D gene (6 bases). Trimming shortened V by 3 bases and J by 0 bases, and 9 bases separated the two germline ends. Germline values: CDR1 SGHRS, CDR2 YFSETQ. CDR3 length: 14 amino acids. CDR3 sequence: CASSSDSLNTEAFF. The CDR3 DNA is TGCGCCAGCAGCTCGGACAGTTTGAACACTGAAGCTTTCTTT.

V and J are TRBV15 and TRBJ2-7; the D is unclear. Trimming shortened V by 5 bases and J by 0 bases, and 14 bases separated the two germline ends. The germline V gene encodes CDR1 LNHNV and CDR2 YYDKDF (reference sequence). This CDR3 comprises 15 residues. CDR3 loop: CATSAAEESSYEQYF. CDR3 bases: TGTGCCACCAGCGCTGCGGAAGAGAGCTCCTACGAGCAGTACTTC.

This CDR3 is CASSLAFGPPAYEQYF. The DNA for the CDR3 is TGTGCCAGCAGCTTAGCGTTCGGGCCTCCAGCCTACGAGCAGTACTTC. V gene TRBV7-6 combines with J gene TRBJ2-7; D is unclear. CDR3 length: 16 amino acids. CDR1 is SGHVS and CDR2 is FNYEAQ in the germline V gene. V was shortened by 0 bases and J by 2 bases, with 14 bases between the two germline ends.

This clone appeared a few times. The CDR3 sequence: CASRKSGGIEQYF. CDR3 in DNA: TGTGCCAGCAGAAAATCCGGGGGGATCGAGCAGTACTTC. V is TRBV11-3 and J is TRBJ2-7; 7 bases line up with TRBD2. V was pared by 6 bases and J by 6 bases, with 8 bases of the junction left unmatched. Germline CDR1 is SGHNT and CDR2 is YENEEA. This CDR3 is built from 13 residues.

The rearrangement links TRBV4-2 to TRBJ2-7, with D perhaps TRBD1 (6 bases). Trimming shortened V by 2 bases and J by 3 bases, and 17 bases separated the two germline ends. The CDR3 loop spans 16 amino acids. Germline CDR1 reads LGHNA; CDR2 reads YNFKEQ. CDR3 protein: CASSQTTGMEFYEQYF. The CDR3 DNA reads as TGTGCCAGCAGCCAAACAACAGGGATGGAATTCTACGAGCAGTACTTC.

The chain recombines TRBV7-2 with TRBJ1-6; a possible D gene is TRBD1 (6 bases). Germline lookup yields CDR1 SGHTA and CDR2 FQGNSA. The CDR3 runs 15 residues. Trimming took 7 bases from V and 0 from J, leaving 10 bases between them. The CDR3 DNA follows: TGTGCCAGCAACTGGGACACCTCCTATAATTCACCCCTCCACTTT. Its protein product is CASNWDTSYNSPLHF.

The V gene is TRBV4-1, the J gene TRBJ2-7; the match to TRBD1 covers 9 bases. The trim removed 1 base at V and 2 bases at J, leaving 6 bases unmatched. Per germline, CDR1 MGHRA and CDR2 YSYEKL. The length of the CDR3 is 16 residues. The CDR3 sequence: CASSQGSGQGTYEQYF. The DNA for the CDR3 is TGCGCCAGCAGCCAAGGTTCGGGACAGGGTACCTACGAGCAGTACTTC.